The clone carrying this T cell receptor (beta chain) came up once. V was cut by 5 bases and J by 4 bases, with 14 bases left in between. Germline values: CDR1 SGHTA, CDR2 FQGNSA. The CDR3 is 14 amino acids. In the study's own analysis: Cell counts per sample came from amplifying reference gene primers. The protocol was immunoSEQ multiplex PCR, while the TCRdb copy is restricted to in-frame clones and leaves out a portion. Clone size and the V and J calls come from that table; the DNA yielded D and trimming. The sample shows about 76,000 clones, over 75% of them seen only once. This entry belongs to a study of blood T cell repertoires in COVID-19. As for the study in general: The United States, Italy and Spain were the sources of the acute and convalescent COVID-19 samples. The analysed material was cDNA or gDNA that came from T cells, B-cell-depleted T cells, or PBMCs.

The source material was peripheral blood. The TCR sequence derives from an elderly woman with active or convalescent COVID-19. V usage is TRBV7-2 and J usage is TRBJ1-1; D unclear. The CDR3 here is CASSPTRVVTEAFF. DNA for the CDR3: TGTGCCAGCAGCCCAACCCGGGTGGTCACTGAAGCTTTCTTT.